This passage covers 13 T cell receptor beta chains from one sample sequenced in a study of blood T cells in healthy people across ages. A sample-barcoded 5' primer and a J-beta primer mix were used in a second PCR of roughly 7 to 12 cycles. A single record per CDR3 protein comes from TCRdb applying MiXCR to the 5' RACE reads. The profile covers 2 million or so distinct CDR3 sequences, with approximately 50% appearing a single time and around 2.1% taken by the ten largest. Sample: blood. All receptors derive from a woman in her thirties or forties in good health.

The rearrangement uses TRBV4-2 and TRBJ2-3; 8 positions agree with TRBD1. Unmatched junction bases numbered 6, after V lost 4 bases and J lost 6 bases. CDR1 and CDR2 (germline): LGHNA, YNFKEQ. CDR3 length: 14 amino acids. The CDR3 nucleotides read TGTGCCAGCAGCCGCGAAACAGGGGGGGATACGCAGTATTTT. Protein sequence: CASSRETGGDTQYF.

This clonotype was observed once. The chain employs TRBV10-1 and TRBJ2-5; the match to TRBD2 covers 9 bases. Unmatched junction bases numbered 16, after V lost 0 bases and J lost 11 bases. Germline V gene sequence: CDR1 WNHNN, CDR2 SYGVQD (reference sequence). CDR3 size: 17 residues. The CDR3 here is CASSESRAGGRGVEQYF. The CDR3 DNA sequence: TGCGCCAGCAGTGAGTCAAGAGCGGGGGGAAGAGGAGTTGAGCAGTACTTC.

With regard to this clonotype: The junction differs from germline at one of its ends, possibly a read error. The genes are TRBV11-2 and TRBJ2-7, with D unresolved. The CDR3 has 14 amino acids. The V gene's germline CDR1 is SGHAT and CDR2 FQNNGV. CDR3 bases: TGTGCCAGCAGCTTAGAGGCAGGCTCCGACGAGCAGTACTTC. This translates into CASSLEAGSDEQYF.

This clonotype was seen ten or more times. This chain connects TRBV7-6 to TRBJ2-1; D perhaps matches TRBD2 (6 bases). The germline CDR1 and CDR2 sequences are SGHVS and FNYEAQ. V dropped 1 base and J dropped 10 bases, with 11 bases sitting between them. The CDR3 covers 13 residues. DNA for the CDR3: TGTGCCAGCAGCTTAGTGGCGGGGAGCGAGCAGTTCTTC. Translated, it gives CASSLVAGSEQFF.

The chain carries TRBV20-1 and TRBJ2-7; 12 bases align to TRBD2. The length of the CDR3 is 14 residues. Germline loops: CDR1 DFQATT, CDR2 SNEGSKA (reference sequence). V lost 6 bases to trimming and J lost 2 bases; unmatched junction nucleotides: 5. As DNA, the CDR3 is TGCAGTGCCCCACTAGCGGGGGGCACCTACGAGCAGTACTTC. This gives the protein CSAPLAGGTYEQYF.

The rearrangement joins TRBV20-1 to TRBJ2-5; perhaps TRBD2 as D (6 bases). The CDR3 has 12 amino acids. Germline lookup yields CDR1 DFQATT and CDR2 SNEGSKA (reference sequence). Between the trimmed V and J ends, which lost 8 bases and 4 bases, there was a span of 14 bases. The CDR3 DNA follows: TGCAGTTCGACTAGAGGGCTAGAGACCCAGTACTTC. This translates into CSSTRGLETQYF.

This clonotype was seen at least ten times. V is TRBV20-1 and J is TRBJ2-4; weak D call: TRBD2 (6 bases). The germline V gene has CDR1 DFQATT and CDR2 SNEGSKA (reference sequence). V shed 2 bases and J shed 13 bases, with 12 bases lying between them. The CDR3 extends over 11 amino acids. The CDR3 loop reads CSARLGLPQYF. The CDR3 nucleotides read TGCAGTGCTAGACTGGGACTTCCGCAGTACTTC.

This clonotype was counted many times. The chain recombines TRBV27 with TRBJ1-5; a possible D gene is TRBD1 (5 bases). The germline V gene encodes CDR1 MNHEY and CDR2 SMNVEV (reference sequence). Trimming took off 5 bases at V and 1 base at J, with 15 bases between the two ends. The CDR3 sequence is 16 residues long. The CDR3 sequence: CASSAGQGRSNQPQHF. The CDR3 DNA reads TGTGCCAGCAGTGCCGGGCAGGGAAGGAGCAATCAGCCCCAGCATTTT.

J is TRBJ1-2 and V is TRBV20-1; the D is unclear. The CDR3 loop spans 15 amino acids. The germline V gene has CDR1 DFQATT and CDR2 SNEGSKA (reference sequence). V was shortened by 5 bases and J by 4 bases, with 20 bases between the two germline ends. The CDR3 nucleotides are TGCAGTGCTCCTAACACCCGGGCCGCTCCCTATGGCTACACCTTC. Protein: CSAPNTRAAPYGYTF.

This sequence joins TRBV12-3 or TRBV12-4 and TRBJ2-5; unclear D gene. Trimming took 8 bases from V and 0 from J, leaving 10 bases between them. This CDR3 region has 13 residues. CDR3 sequence reads: CASYDTYQETQYF. The DNA for the CDR3 is TGTGCCAGCTACGACACTTACCAAGAGACCCAGTACTTC.

This clonotype was counted only a few times. The chain uses TRBV29-1 and TRBJ1-4, with D unresolved. The germline V gene has CDR1 SQVTM and CDR2 ANQGSEA. CDR3 length: 14 amino acids. The ends were cut back, 1 base at V and 8 bases at J, with 14 bases in the middle. CDR3 residues: CSVEVEGSLEKLFF. The CDR3 region has the DNA TGCAGCGTTGAAGTGGAGGGCAGCCTCGAAAAACTGTTTTTT.

Only a few counts were recorded for this clonotype. This sequence joins TRBV27 and TRBJ2-7; TRBD1 matches at 9 bases. CDR1 and CDR2 from the germline V gene are MNHEY and SMNVEV (reference sequence). The CDR3 sequence is 14 residues long. J lost 6 bases, V lost 3 bases, and 6 bases had no gene match. DNA for the CDR3: TGTGCCAGCAGTTTCGGGACAGGGAATTCCGAGCAGTACTTC. It is translated as CASSFGTGNSEQYF.

This clonotype was counted only a few times. The chain has TRBV20-1 and TRBJ2-3, with TRBD2 matching over 8 bases. Losses at the gene ends were 3 bases for V and 6 bases for J; bases not matched to a gene: 8. CDR3 length equals 14 residues. Looked up from germline, CDR1 is DFQATT and CDR2 is SNEGSKA (reference sequence). The CDR3 sequence: CSASPIAGLDTQYF. For the CDR3, the DNA is TGCAGTGCTAGTCCTATAGCGGGGTTGGATACGCAGTATTTT.